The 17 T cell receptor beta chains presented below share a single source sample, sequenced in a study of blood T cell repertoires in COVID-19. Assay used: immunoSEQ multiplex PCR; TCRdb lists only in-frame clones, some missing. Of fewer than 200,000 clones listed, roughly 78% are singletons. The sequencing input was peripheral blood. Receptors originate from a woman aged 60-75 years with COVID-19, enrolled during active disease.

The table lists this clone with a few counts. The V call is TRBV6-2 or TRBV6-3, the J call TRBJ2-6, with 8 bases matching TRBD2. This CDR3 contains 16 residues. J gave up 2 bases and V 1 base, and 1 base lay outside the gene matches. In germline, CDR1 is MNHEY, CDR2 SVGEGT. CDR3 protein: CASSYFGRAGANVLTF. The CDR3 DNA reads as TGTGCCAGCAGTTACTTCGGGAGGGCTGGGGCCAACGTCCTGACTTTC.

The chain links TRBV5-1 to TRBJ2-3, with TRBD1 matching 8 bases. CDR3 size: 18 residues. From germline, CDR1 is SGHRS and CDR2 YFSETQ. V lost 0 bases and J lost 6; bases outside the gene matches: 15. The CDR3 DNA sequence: TGCGCCAGCAGCTTGGCCGGGTCGTGGCAGGGGGCGCGGGATACGCAGTATTTT. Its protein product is CASSLAGSWQGARDTQYF.

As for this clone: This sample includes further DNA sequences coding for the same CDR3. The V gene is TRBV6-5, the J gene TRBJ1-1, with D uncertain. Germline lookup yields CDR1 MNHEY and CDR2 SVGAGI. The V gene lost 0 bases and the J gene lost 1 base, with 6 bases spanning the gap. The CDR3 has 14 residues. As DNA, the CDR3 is TGTGCCAGCAGTTACTCTGGGAGGAACACTGAAGCTTTCTTT. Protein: CASSYSGRNTEAFF.

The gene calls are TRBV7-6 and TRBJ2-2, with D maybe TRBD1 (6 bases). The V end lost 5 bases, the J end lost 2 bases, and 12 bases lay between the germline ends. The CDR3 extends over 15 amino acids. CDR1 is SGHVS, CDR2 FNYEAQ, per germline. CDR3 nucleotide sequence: TGTGCCAGCAGCCTCAGGACAGCTAACACCGGGGAGCTGTTTTTT. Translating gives CASSLRTANTGELFF.

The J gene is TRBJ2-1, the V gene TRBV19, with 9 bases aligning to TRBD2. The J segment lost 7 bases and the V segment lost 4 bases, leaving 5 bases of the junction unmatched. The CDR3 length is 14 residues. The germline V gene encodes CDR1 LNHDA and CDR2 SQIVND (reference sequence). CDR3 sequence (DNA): TGTGCCAGTAGTAAGGGGACTAGCTTGAATGAGCAGTTCTTC. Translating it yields CASSKGTSLNEQFF.

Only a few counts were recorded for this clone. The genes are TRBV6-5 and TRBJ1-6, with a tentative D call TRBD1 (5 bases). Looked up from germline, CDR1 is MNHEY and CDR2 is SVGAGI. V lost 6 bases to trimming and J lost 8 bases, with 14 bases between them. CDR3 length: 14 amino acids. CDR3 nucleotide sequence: TGTGCCAGCAGGCGGGATAGGGGTGATTCACCCCTCCACTTT. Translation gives CASRRDRGDSPLHF.

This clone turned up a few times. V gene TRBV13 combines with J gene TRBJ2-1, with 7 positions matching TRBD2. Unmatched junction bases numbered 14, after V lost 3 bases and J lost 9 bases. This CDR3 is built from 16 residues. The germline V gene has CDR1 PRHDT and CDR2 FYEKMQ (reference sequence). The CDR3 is CASSFWGGSQWGEQFF. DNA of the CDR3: TGTGCCAGCAGCTTCTGGGGGGGATCCCAATGGGGTGAGCAGTTCTTC. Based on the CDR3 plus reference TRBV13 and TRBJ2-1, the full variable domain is AAGVIQSPRHLIKEKRETATLKCYPIPRHDTVYWYQQGPGQDPQFLISFYEKMQSDKGSIPDRFSAQQFSDYHSELNMSSLELGDSALYFCASSFWGGSQWGEQFFGPGTRLTVL.

The CDR3 DNA reads as TGTGCCAGCAGTACCGAATCCGGGACAGGGACGCGGGGTGAGCAGTACTTC. The encoded protein is CASSTESGTGTRGEQYF. This chain uses TRBV27 with TRBJ2-7; 9 positions agree with TRBD1. The CDR3 extends over 17 amino acids. The germline V gene encodes CDR1 MNHEY and CDR2 SMNVEV (reference sequence). Unmatched junction bases numbered 18, after V lost 5 bases and J lost 7 bases.

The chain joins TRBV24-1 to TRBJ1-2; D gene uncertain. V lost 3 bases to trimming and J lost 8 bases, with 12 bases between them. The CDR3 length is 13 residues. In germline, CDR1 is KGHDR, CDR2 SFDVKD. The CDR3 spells CATSDQTVAGYTF. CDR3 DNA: TGTGCCACCAGTGATCAAACCGTAGCGGGCTACACCTTC.

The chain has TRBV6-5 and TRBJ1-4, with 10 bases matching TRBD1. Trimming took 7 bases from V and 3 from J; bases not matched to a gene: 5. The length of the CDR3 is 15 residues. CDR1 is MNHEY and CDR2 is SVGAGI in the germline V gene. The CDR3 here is CASTTGQGANEKLFF. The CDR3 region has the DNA TGTGCCAGCACCACCGGACAGGGGGCTAATGAAAAACTGTTTTTT.

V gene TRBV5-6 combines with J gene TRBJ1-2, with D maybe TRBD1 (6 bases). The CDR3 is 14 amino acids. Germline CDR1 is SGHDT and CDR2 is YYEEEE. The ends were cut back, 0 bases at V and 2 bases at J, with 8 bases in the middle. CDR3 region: CASSLAGQNYGYTF. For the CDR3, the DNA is TGTGCCAGCAGCTTGGCAGGACAGAACTATGGCTACACCTTC.

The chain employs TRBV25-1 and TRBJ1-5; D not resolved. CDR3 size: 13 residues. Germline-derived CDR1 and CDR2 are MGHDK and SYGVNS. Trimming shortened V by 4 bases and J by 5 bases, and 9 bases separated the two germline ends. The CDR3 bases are TGTGCCAGCAGTGGCGGCCCCGATCAGCCCCAGCATTTT. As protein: CASSGGPDQPQHF.

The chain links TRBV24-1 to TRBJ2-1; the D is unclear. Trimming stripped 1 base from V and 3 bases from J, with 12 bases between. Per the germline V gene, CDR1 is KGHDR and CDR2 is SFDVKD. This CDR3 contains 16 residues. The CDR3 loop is CATSDFGSPRYNEQFF. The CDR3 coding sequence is TGTGCCACCAGTGATTTCGGTTCACCTCGCTACAATGAGCAGTTCTTC.

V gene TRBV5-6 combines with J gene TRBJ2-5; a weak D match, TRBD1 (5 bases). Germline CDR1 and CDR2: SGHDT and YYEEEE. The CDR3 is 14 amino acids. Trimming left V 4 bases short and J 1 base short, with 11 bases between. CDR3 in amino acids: CASSPWTIQETQYF. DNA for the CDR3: TGTGCCAGCAGCCCATGGACAATCCAAGAGACCCAGTACTTC.

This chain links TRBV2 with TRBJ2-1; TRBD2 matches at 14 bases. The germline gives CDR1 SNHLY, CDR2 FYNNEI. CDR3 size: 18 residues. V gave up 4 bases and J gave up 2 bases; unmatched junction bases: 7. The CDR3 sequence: CASSATGLAGDAYNEQFF. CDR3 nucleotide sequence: TGTGCCAGCAGTGCCACGGGACTAGCGGGAGACGCCTACAATGAGCAGTTCTTC.

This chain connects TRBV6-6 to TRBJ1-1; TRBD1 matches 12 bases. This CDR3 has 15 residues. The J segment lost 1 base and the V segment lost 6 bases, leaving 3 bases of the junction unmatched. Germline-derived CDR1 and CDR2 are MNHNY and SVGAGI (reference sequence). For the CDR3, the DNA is TGTGCCAGCAGCCCGGGACAGGGGGCGAACACTGAAGCTTTCTTT. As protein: CASSPGQGANTEAFF.

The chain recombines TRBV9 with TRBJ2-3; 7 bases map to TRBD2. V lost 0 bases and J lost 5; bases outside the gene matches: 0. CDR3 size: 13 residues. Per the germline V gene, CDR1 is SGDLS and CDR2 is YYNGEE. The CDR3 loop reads CASSVGEGDTQYF. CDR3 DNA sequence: TGTGCCAGCAGCGTAGGGGAGGGAGATACGCAGTATTTT.